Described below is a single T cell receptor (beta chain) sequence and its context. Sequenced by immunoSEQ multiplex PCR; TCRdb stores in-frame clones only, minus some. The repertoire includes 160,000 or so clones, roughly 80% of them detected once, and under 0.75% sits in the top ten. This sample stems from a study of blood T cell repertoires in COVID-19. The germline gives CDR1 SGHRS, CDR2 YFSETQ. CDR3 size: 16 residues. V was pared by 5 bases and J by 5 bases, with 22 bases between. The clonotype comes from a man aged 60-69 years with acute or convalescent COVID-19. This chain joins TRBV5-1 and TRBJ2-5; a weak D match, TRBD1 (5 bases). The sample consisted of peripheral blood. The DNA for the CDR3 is TGCGCCAGCAGGCCGGGTCAGGGCCGTTCAGCCGAGACCCAGTACTTC. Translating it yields CASRPGQGRSAETQYF.